Below are 5 T cell receptor beta chains sequenced from a single sample in a study of blood T cell repertoires in COVID-19. This table comes from immunoSEQ multiplex PCR, and its TCRdb copy is limited to in-frame clones, with some not included. The profile shows roughly 70,000 clones, about 90% of them singletons. Material for sequencing was peripheral blood. The receptors derive from a woman older than 75 with active COVID-19.

The table lists this clone with a count of one. This sample includes further DNA sequences coding for the same CDR3. This chain connects TRBV12-3 or TRBV12-4 to TRBJ2-3; tentatively, D is TRBD2 (5 bases). The CDR3 runs 13 residues. Trimming took off 3 bases at V and 1 base at J, with 5 bases between the two ends. The DNA of the CDR3 is TGTGCCAGCAGTTTTAGCGGCACAGATACGCAGTATTTT. Amino acid sequence: CASSFSGTDTQYF.

This clone was picked up one time. The chain's CDR3 is CSAEGDNEQFF. The CDR3 bases are TGCAGTGCTGAGGGAGACAATGAGCAGTTCTTC. This chain joins TRBV20-1 and TRBJ2-1, with a weak D call TRBD2 (5 bases). V was shortened by 5 bases and J by 5 bases, with 7 bases between the two germline ends. CDR1 is DFQATT, CDR2 SNEGSKA, per germline (reference sequence). The CDR3 contains 11 residues.

The rearrangement joins TRBV7-2 to TRBJ2-6; a possible D gene is TRBD2 (5 bases). V was shortened by 6 bases and J by 0 bases, with 18 bases between the two germline ends. The CDR3 totals 18 residues. Germline V lookup: CDR1 SGHTA, CDR2 FQGNSA. As DNA, the CDR3 is TGTGCCAGCAGAGACACCGGCCTAAGCGGCTCTGGGGCCAACGTCCTGACTTTC. Translating it yields CASRDTGLSGSGANVLTF.

This clone was seen just once. The rearrangement uses TRBV5-4 and TRBJ2-3; 12 nucleotides agree with TRBD2. This CDR3 has 15 residues. After removal of 5 bases from V and 4 bases from J, the junction contained 5 bases not matched to a gene. Germline V gene lookup returns CDR1 SGHNT and CDR2 YYREEE (reference sequence). The CDR3 sequence: CASSATSGSPDTQYF. The DNA for the CDR3 is TGTGCCAGCAGTGCGACTAGCGGGAGCCCAGATACGCAGTATTTT.

This rearrangement joins TRBV3-1 (or the pseudogene TRBV3-2) to TRBJ2-5, with 8 bases fitting TRBD2. The trim removed 4 bases at V and 2 bases at J, leaving 3 bases unmatched. This CDR3 has 14 amino acids. The germline V gene has CDR1 LGHDT and CDR2 YNNKEL (reference sequence). The CDR3: CASSLTSGQETQYF. For the CDR3, the DNA is TGTGCCAGCAGCCTTACTAGCGGACAAGAGACCCAGTACTTC.